The rows below give T cell receptor beta chains drawn from one sample of a study of cytotoxic CD8 clonotypes in ibrutinib-treated CLL. The method was immunoSEQ multiplex PCR; TCRdb's version includes in-frame clones alone and lacks a portion of them. The repertoire holds about 200,000 clones, with about four fifths as singletons. Here the sequenced sample was PBMCs, taken after 12 months of ibrutinib treatment. The receptors derive from a human donor with chronic lymphocytic leukemia. Each CDR3 is given with its conserved first and last residue. The order of the fields is J gene, V gene, D gene, clone size, CDR3 protein, CDR3 DNA. A D gene is named only where the DNA matches it firmly. Clone size, where shown, is once, few, many, or a class for clones that have expanded.

>TRBJ2-1|TRBV6-1|TRBD2|.
CASSGSERGDSSYNEQFF
TGTGCCAGCAGTGGCTCTGAGCGGGGGGATTCCTCCTACAATGAGCAGTTCTTC
>TRBJ2-3|TRBV19|.|.
CASSIGYRDTQYF
TGTGCCAGTAGTATTGGCTACAGGGATACGCAGTATTTT
>TRBJ1-1|TRBV5-1|.|.
CASSLGSLNTEAFF
TGCGCCAGCAGCTTGGGCAGTTTGAACACTGAAGCTTTCTTT
>TRBJ2-1|TRBV18|TRBD2|.
CASSNSGGNNEQFF
TGTGCCAGCTCAAATAGCGGGGGGAACAATGAGCAGTTCTTC
>TRBJ2-5|TRBV5-1|.|.
CASSLAGTPQETQYF
TGCGCCAGCAGCTTGGCCGGGACTCCACAAGAGACCCAGTACTTC
>TRBJ2-2|TRBV2|.|.
CASLTTQGYTGELFF
TGTGCCAGCCTGACGACGCAGGGATACACCGGGGAGCTGTTTTTT
>TRBJ2-5|TRBV27|.|.
CASRSLRGQETQYF
TGTGCCAGCAGGAGCTTACGGGGGCAAGAGACCCAGTACTTC
>TRBJ2-6|TRBV7-3|.|.
CASSTGFLGANVLTF
TGTGCCAGCAGTACTGGTTTCCTTGGGGCCAACGTCCTGACTTTC
>TRBJ1-2|TRBV7-9|.|once
CASSLGAAARDGYTF
TGTGCCAGCAGCTTAGGCGCGGCTGCCCGGGATGGCTACACCTTC
>TRBJ1-2|TRBV5-1|TRBD1|.
CASSLVAGQGHGYTF
TGCGCCAGCAGCTTAGTCGCTGGACAGGGTCATGGCTACACCTTC
>TRBJ1-1|TRBV2|.|.
CASSYPPAGLDTEAFF
TGTGCCAGCAGTTACCCACCCGCGGGTCTAGACACTGAAGCTTTCTTT
>TRBJ2-1|TRBV28|.|.
CASHRWVNEQFF
TGTGCCAGCCATCGATGGGTGAATGAGCAGTTCTTC
>TRBJ2-2|TRBV5-4|.|.
CASSPQGSGELFF
TGTGCCAGCAGTCCCCAGGGAAGCGGGGAGCTGTTTTTT
>TRBJ2-7|TRBV6-6|TRBD2|.
CASTPSTSGADHEQYF
TGTGCCAGCACCCCATCGACTAGCGGGGCTGACCACGAGCAGTACTTC
>TRBJ1-2|TRBV5-6|.|few
CASSLEWGRTEVGYTF
TGTGCCAGCAGCTTGGAATGGGGAAGAACGGAAGTTGGCTACACCTTC
>TRBJ1-5|TRBV19|TRBD1|few
CASKGTVSIEGNQPQHF
TGTGCCAGTAAGGGGACAGTGAGTATAGAGGGCAATCAGCCCCAGCATTTT
>TRBJ1-2|TRBV15|.|.
CATSSHTGNGYTF
TGTGCCACCAGCAGCCACACAGGGAACGGCTACACCTTC
>TRBJ2-3|TRBV5-1|.|.
CASSFGTGAPRTDTQYF
TGCGCCAGCAGCTTTGGGACCGGGGCCCCACGCACAGATACGCAGTATTTT
>TRBJ2-7|TRBV11-1|TRBD1|.
CASTPNAAGGYEQYF
TGTGCCAGCACCCCGAACGCGGCAGGGGGCTACGAGCAGTACTTC
>TRBJ2-7|TRBV6-1|.|.
CASRAAGTPYEQYF
TGTGCCAGCAGAGCCGCCGGGACACCATACGAGCAGTACTTC